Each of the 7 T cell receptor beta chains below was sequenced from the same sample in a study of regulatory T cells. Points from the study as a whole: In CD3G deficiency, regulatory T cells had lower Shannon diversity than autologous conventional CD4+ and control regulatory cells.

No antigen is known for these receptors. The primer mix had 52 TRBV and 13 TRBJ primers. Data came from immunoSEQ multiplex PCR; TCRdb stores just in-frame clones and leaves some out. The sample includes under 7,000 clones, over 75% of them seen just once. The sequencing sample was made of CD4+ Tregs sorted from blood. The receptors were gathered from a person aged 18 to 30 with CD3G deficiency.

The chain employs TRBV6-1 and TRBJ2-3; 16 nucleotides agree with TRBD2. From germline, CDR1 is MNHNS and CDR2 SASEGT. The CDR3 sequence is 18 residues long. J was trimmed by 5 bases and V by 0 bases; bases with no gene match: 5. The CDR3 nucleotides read TGTGCCAGCAGTGAAGCGCCGGGACTAGCGGGAGGGGGAGATACGCAGTATTTT. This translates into CASSEAPGLAGGGDTQYF.

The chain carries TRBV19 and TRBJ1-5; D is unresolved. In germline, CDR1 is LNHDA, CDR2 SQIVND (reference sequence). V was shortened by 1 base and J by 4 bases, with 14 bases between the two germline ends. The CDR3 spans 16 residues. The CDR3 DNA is TGTGCCAGTAGTATAGTCGGGGAGGGCTGGAATCAGCCCCAGCATTTT. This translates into CASSIVGEGWNQPQHF.

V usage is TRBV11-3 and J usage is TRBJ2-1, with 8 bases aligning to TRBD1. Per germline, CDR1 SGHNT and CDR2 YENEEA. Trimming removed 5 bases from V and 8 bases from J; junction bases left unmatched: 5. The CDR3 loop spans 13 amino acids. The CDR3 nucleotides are TGTGCCAGCAGCCCACAGGGGGTATATGAGCAGTTCTTC. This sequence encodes CASSPQGVYEQFF. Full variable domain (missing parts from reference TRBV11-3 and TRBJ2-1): EAGVVQSPRYKIIEKKQPVAFWCNPISGHNTLYWYLQNLGQGPELLIRYENEEAVDDSQLPKDRFSAERLKGVDSTLKIQPAELGDSAVYLCASSPQGVYEQFFGPGTRLTVL.

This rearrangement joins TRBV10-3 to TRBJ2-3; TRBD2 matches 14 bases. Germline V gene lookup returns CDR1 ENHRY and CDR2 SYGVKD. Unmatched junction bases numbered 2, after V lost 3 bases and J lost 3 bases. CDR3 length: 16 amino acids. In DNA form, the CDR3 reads TGTGCCATCAGTGACGGACTAGCGGGAGGTACAGATACGCAGTATTTT. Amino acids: CAISDGLAGGTDTQYF.

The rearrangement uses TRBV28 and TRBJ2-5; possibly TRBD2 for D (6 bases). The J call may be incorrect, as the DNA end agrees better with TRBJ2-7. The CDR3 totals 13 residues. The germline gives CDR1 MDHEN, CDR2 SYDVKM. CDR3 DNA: TGTGCCAGCAGTCTCGCGGGACCCTACGAGCAGTACTTC. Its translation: CASSLAGPYEQYF.

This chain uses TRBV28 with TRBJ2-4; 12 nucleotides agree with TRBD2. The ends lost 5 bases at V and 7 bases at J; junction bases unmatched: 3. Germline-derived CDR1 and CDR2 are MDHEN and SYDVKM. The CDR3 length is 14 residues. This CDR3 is CASSLLAGGNIQYF. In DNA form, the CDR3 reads TGTGCCAGCAGTCTGCTAGCGGGAGGGAACATTCAGTACTTC.

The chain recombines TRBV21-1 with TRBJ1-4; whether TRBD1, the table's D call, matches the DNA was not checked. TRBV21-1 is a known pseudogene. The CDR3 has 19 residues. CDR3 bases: TGTGCCAGCAGCAAAGCCTCAATTCAGGGGGCGGGCACTAATGAAAAACTGTTTTTT. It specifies CASSKASIQGAGTNEKLFF.